The 30 T cell receptor beta chains below all came from one sample that was sequenced in a study of shared clonotypes between healthy human individuals. Some clones are missing from TCRdb's copy, which holds only in-frame ones; the method was immunoSEQ multiplex PCR. The table has 950,000 to 1,200,000 clones, approximately 80% seen once; the top ten hold 0.89%. The sequencing sample was made of memory CD4+ T cells from PBMCs. As for subset: CD45RA-negative fraction. The receptors were gathered from a man aged 18 to 29 in good health. Some clones in this sample may be carry-over from other donors' samples.

CDR3 in amino acids: CASSLLAGRGTYEQYF. As DNA, the CDR3 is TGTGCCAGCAGCTTGCTGGCGGGGAGAGGAACCTACGAGCAGTACTTC. The chain has TRBV5-6 and TRBJ2-7, with D possibly TRBD2 on 6 matching bases. With 1 base removed from V and 2 bases from J, the gap between germline ends came to 16 bases. The CDR3 covers 16 residues. Germline V CDR1 and CDR2: SGHDT, YYEEEE.

V usage is TRBV5-6 and J usage is TRBJ2-3; possibly TRBD1 or TRBD2 for D (6 bases each). Germline V CDR1 and CDR2: SGHDT, YYEEEE. V was cut by 4 bases and J by 6 bases, with 15 bases left in between. The CDR3 loop spans 14 amino acids. CDR3 sequence reads: CASSRPWGADTQYF. The DNA for the CDR3 is TGTGCCAGCAGCCGCCCTTGGGGGGCCGATACGCAGTATTTT. The variable domain in full, completed from reference TRBV5-6 and TRBJ2-3, reads DAGVTQSPTHLIKTRGQQVTLRCSPKSGHDTVSWYQQALGQGPQFIFQYYEEEERQRGNFPDRFSGHQFPNYSSELNVNALLLGDSALYLCASSRPWGADTQYFGPGTRLTVL.

The genes are TRBV9 and TRBJ1-5; 7 nucleotides agree with TRBD1. V was pared by 4 bases and J by 5 bases, with 9 bases of the junction left unmatched. The germline CDR1 and CDR2 sequences are SGDLS and YYNGEE. CDR3 size: 15 residues. In DNA, the CDR3 is TGTGCCAGCAGCAGACGACAGGGTTTTGATCAGCCCCAGCATTTT. This gives the protein CASSRRQGFDQPQHF.

This chain connects TRBV7-6 to TRBJ2-7; D may be TRBD2 (5 bases). Trimming left V 1 base short and J 6 bases short, with 13 bases between. CDR1 SGHVS and CDR2 FNYEAQ come from the germline V gene. CDR3 length: 14 residues. The CDR3 is CASSLGAGVVEQYF. The CDR3 DNA is TGTGCCAGCAGCTTAGGGGCCGGGGTCGTCGAGCAGTACTTC. Using reference TRBV7-6 and TRBJ2-7 for the parts outside the CDR3, the full variable domain is GAGVSQSPRYKVTKRGQDVALRCDPISGHVSLYWYRQALGQGPEFLTYFNYEAQQDKSGLPNDRFSAERPEGSISTLTIQRTEQRDSAMYRCASSLGAGVVEQYFGPGTRLTVT.

The CDR3 spells CASSDGTSGCCVYNEQFF. The DNA of the CDR3 is TGCGCCAGCAGTGATGGGACTAGCGGGTGTTGCGTTTACAATGAGCAGTTCTTC. V is TRBV10-1 and J is TRBJ2-1, with 12 bases aligning to TRBD2. With 3 bases clipped from V and 4 bases from J, the junction kept 10 bases outside the gene matches. The germline V gene has CDR1 WNHNN and CDR2 SYGVQD (reference sequence). There are 18 residues in the CDR3.

Turning to this clone: The junction does not match germline at one end; this may be a read error. The V and J genes are TRBV6-4 and TRBJ2-2; the D gene could be TRBD1 or TRBD2 (5 bases each). The CDR3 is 15 amino acids. Germline loops: CDR1 MRHNA, CDR2 SNTAGT. In DNA form, the CDR3 reads TGTGCCAGCAGTGACTCTGAGGGGAACACCGGGGAGCCGTTTTTT. It encodes CASSDSEGNTGEPFF.

This clone appeared a few times. The chain is built from TRBV19 and TRBJ1-1, with TRBD1 matching 8 bases. Germline V gives CDR1 LNHDA, CDR2 SQIVND (reference sequence). V lost 4 bases to trimming and J lost 3 bases; unmatched junction nucleotides: 7. The CDR3 is made up of 15 amino acids. The CDR3 DNA reads as TGTGCCAGTAGTACGCGGACAGGGAGGGACACTGAAGCTTTCTTT. This codes for CASSTRTGRDTEAFF. The variable domain in full, with the rest retrieved from reference TRBV19 and TRBJ1-1, is DGGITQSPKYLFRKEGQNVTLSCEQNLNHDAMYWYRQDPGQGLRLIYYSQIVNDFQKGDIAEGYSVSREKKESFPLTVTSAQKNPTAFYLCASSTRTGRDTEAFFGQGTRLTVV.

This clone was picked up a small number of times. This chain joins TRBV20-1 and TRBJ1-1; maybe TRBD1 (6 bases). The CDR3 consists of 11 residues. Trimming left V 3 bases short and J 12 bases short, with 14 bases between. CDR1 is DFQATT and CDR2 is SNEGSKA in the germline V gene (reference sequence). The CDR3 region has the DNA TGCAGTGCTAGTGGTCGACAGGTCCCTTTCTTT. Its translation is CSASGRQVPFF.

The J gene is TRBJ2-4, the V gene TRBV4-2, with D maybe TRBD1 (6 bases). CDR3 length: 14 residues. V lost 0 bases and J lost 8, with 11 bases in between. CDR1 LGHNA and CDR2 YNFKEQ come from the germline V gene. The CDR3 sequence is CASSQEYRADIQYF. In DNA form, the CDR3 reads TGTGCCAGCAGCCAAGAATACAGGGCTGACATTCAGTACTTC.

The CDR3 here is CASSRTSGGQETQYF. The CDR3 DNA follows: TGTGCCAGCAGCCGGACTAGCGGGGGACAAGAGACCCAGTACTTC. The chain has TRBV7-2 and TRBJ2-5; 13 bases fit TRBD2. Germline V gene data show CDR1 as SGHTA and CDR2 as FQGNSA. The CDR3 has 15 residues. The V segment lost 5 bases and the J segment 2 bases; nucleotides outside the gene matches: 2.

The J gene is TRBJ2-5, the V gene TRBV4-3; tentatively, D is TRBD1 (5 bases). Looked up from germline, CDR1 is LGHNA and CDR2 is YSLEER. Trimming took off 0 bases at V and 1 base at J, with 9 bases between the two ends. The CDR3 loop spans 15 amino acids. In nucleotides, the CDR3 is TGCGCCAGCAGCCAAGATACAGGAACCCAAGAGACCCAGTACTTC. This sequence encodes CASSQDTGTQETQYF.

As concerns this clone: The sample has other DNA sequences that encode this CDR3 too. This chain links TRBV5-1 with TRBJ1-5; 7 bases match TRBD1. With V trimmed by 0 bases and J by 2 bases, 2 bases remained unmatched. Germline assignment: CDR1 SGHRS and CDR2 YFSETQ. The CDR3 runs to 15 residues. The CDR3 loop is CASSLEGARNQPQHF. For the CDR3, the DNA is TGCGCCAGCAGCTTGGAGGGGGCTCGCAATCAGCCCCAGCATTTT.

The chain links TRBV19 to TRBJ2-7, with 11 bases identical to TRBD2. There are 16 residues in the CDR3. The trim removed 10 bases at V and 2 bases at J, leaving 13 bases unmatched. Germline V gene data show CDR1 as LNHDA and CDR2 as SQIVND (reference sequence). The CDR3 spells CATRGTSGPPTYEQYF. CDR3 sequence (DNA): TGTGCCACCAGGGGGACTAGCGGTCCCCCTACCTACGAGCAGTACTTC.

The chain combines TRBV27 with TRBJ2-7; TRBD1 matches at 9 bases. CDR3 size: 15 residues. J was trimmed by 11 bases and V by 4 bases; bases with no gene match: 15. Per germline, CDR1 MNHEY and CDR2 SMNVEV (reference sequence). The CDR3 DNA reads as TGTGCCAGCAGTTCCCTCTCCGGACAGGGGAGAATAAAGTACTTC. This translates into CASSSLSGQGRIKYF.

The chain employs TRBV30 and TRBJ1-6; D not resolved. The CDR3 covers 13 residues. Trimming shortened V by 0 bases and J by 9 bases, and 9 bases separated the two germline ends. Germline lookup yields CDR1 GTSNPN and CDR2 SVGIG (reference sequence). Written as DNA, the CDR3 is TGTGCCTGGAGTGTATCTACCTCTTCACCCCTCCACTTT. This encodes CAWSVSTSSPLHF.

The sample holds one count of this clone. A read error may explain this, as a much larger clone is one base away. The same CDR3 is also encoded by other DNA sequences in this sample. In nucleotides, the CDR3 is TGTGCCAGCAGTTTAACAAGGAACACAGGGGAGCTGTTTTTT. Translated: CASSLTRNTGELFF. This chain connects TRBV28 to TRBJ2-2; D ambiguous. Germline CDR1 reads MDHEN; CDR2 reads SYDVKM. CDR3 size: 14 residues.

This chain connects TRBV9 to TRBJ2-3; 7 nucleotides agree with TRBD2. CDR3 length: 16 amino acids. Germline lookup yields CDR1 SGDLS and CDR2 YYNGEE. V lost 7 bases and J lost 0; bases outside the gene matches: 11. This chain's CDR3 is CASGPASGSSTDTQYF. The CDR3 DNA reads as TGTGCCAGCGGTCCAGCTAGCGGATCTAGCACAGATACGCAGTATTTT.

V gene TRBV28 combines with J gene TRBJ1-2; D is undetermined. The germline V gene encodes CDR1 MDHEN and CDR2 SYDVKM. V gave up 5 bases and J gave up 3 bases, with 13 bases separating them. The CDR3 covers 14 residues. This CDR3 is CASSTLMSDYGYTF. CDR3 coding DNA: TGTGCCAGCAGTACCTTGATGAGCGACTATGGCTACACCTTC.

This clone was seen ten or more times. The gene calls are TRBV10-3 and TRBJ2-1; D is perhaps TRBD1 (5 bases). V was trimmed by 6 bases and J by 8 bases, leaving 8 bases between them. The CDR3 extends over 11 amino acids. Germline V gene sequence: CDR1 ENHRY, CDR2 SYGVKD. CDR3 residues: CAIRQVDEQFF. The CDR3 DNA reads as TGTGCCATCAGACAGGTTGATGAGCAGTTCTTC.

This sequence joins TRBV10-1 and TRBJ2-1, with D possibly being TRBD2 (6 bases). Trimming pared 2 bases from V and 6 bases from J, leaving 17 bases between. The CDR3 has 16 amino acids. Germline CDR1 reads WNHNN; CDR2 reads SYGVQD (reference sequence). CDR3 region: CASSESPGGIRNEQFF. In DNA, the CDR3 is TGCGCCAGCAGTGAGAGCCCCGGCGGGATTCGCAATGAGCAGTTCTTC.

V and J are TRBV27 and TRBJ2-7, with D tentatively TRBD1 or TRBD2 (6 bases each). This CDR3 comprises 13 residues. Germline-derived CDR1 and CDR2 are MNHEY and SMNVEV (reference sequence). V gave up 4 bases and J gave up 2 bases, with 9 bases separating them. The CDR3: CASSWGAAYEQYF. The CDR3 region has the DNA TGTGCCAGCAGTTGGGGGGCCGCCTACGAGCAGTACTTC.

CDR3 residues: CAWGQGASNSPLHF. Written as DNA, the CDR3 is TGTGCCTGGGGACAGGGGGCTTCCAATTCACCCCTCCACTTT. The chain has TRBV30 and TRBJ1-6; TRBD1 matches at 11 bases. Germline V gives CDR1 GTSNPN, CDR2 SVGIG (reference sequence). The CDR3 consists of 14 residues. J lost 7 bases, V lost 5 bases, and 4 bases had no gene match.

The gene calls are TRBV5-1 and TRBJ1-4; D gene uncertain. The V gene lost 7 bases and the J gene lost 6 bases, with 22 bases spanning the gap. The CDR3 is made up of 16 amino acids. Germline CDR1 and CDR2: SGHRS and YFSETQ. The CDR3 DNA reads TGCGCCAGCTGCTGGGGATTCGGGAGCCCAGATGAAAAACTGTTTTTT. It encodes CASCWGFGSPDEKLFF. Complete variable domain (other parts from reference TRBV5-1 and TRBJ1-4): KAGVTQTPRYLIKTRGQQVTLSCSPISGHRSVSWYQQTPGQGLQFLFEYFSETQRNKGNFPGRFSGRQFSNSRSEMNVSTLELGDSALYLCASCWGFGSPDEKLFFGSGTQLSVL.

This rearrangement joins TRBV5-1 to TRBJ1-1, with D unresolved. V lost 1 base to trimming and J lost 1 base, with 11 bases between them. The germline gives CDR1 SGHRS, CDR2 YFSETQ. The CDR3 is 15 amino acids. The CDR3 protein is CASSLSPAENTEAFF. CDR3 DNA sequence: TGCGCCAGCAGCTTGTCCCCGGCAGAGAACACTGAAGCTTTCTTT.

The J gene is TRBJ1-1, the V gene TRBV5-6; D perhaps matches TRBD1 (6 bases). The CDR3 has 15 amino acids. The ends were cut back, 1 base at V and 3 bases at J, with 13 bases in the middle. Per the germline V gene, CDR1 is SGHDT and CDR2 is YYEEEE. CDR3 DNA sequence: TGTGCCAGCAGCTTGTTGGGGGGCGAGTACACTGAAGCTTTCTTT. It yields the protein CASSLLGGEYTEAFF.

Concerning this clone itself: The same CDR3 is also encoded by other DNA sequences in this sample. The chain employs TRBV29-1 and TRBJ1-5, with D uncertain. The germline gives CDR1 SQVTM, CDR2 ANQGSEA. This CDR3 is built from 13 residues. Trimming removed 5 bases at V and 1 base at J, with 9 bases between. The CDR3 is CSVRTGSNQPQHF. CDR3 in DNA: TGCAGCGTTCGGACGGGGAGCAATCAGCCCCAGCATTTT.

For the CDR3, the DNA is TGTGCCATGAGCGGGAGGAACTACAATGAGCAGTTCTTC. The encoded protein is CAMSGRNYNEQFF. This sequence joins TRBV28 and TRBJ2-1; 9 bases match TRBD2. The CDR3 is 13 residues long. J lost 3 bases, V lost 10 bases, and 4 bases had no gene match. Germline assignment: CDR1 MDHEN and CDR2 SYDVKM.

This CDR3 reads CASSDRGAKETQYF. In nucleotides, the CDR3 is TGTGCCAGCAGTGACAGGGGAGCCAAAGAGACCCAGTACTTC. The chain has TRBV6-4 and TRBJ2-5; D is tentatively TRBD1 or TRBD2 (5 bases each). CDR1 and CDR2 from the germline V gene are MRHNA and SNTAGT. The CDR3 contains 14 residues. The ends were cut back, 2 bases at V and 3 bases at J, with 10 bases in the middle.

The V gene is TRBV9, the J gene TRBJ2-1, with D maybe TRBD2 (6 bases). The CDR3 runs to 15 residues. The ends were cut back, 3 bases at V and 1 base at J, with 11 bases in the middle. Germline V lookup: CDR1 SGDLS, CDR2 YYNGEE. The CDR3 DNA reads TGTGCCAGCAGCGGGAGTAGCGGATCCTACAATGAGCAGTTCTTC. It codes for CASSGSSGSYNEQFF.

This rearrangement joins TRBV15 to TRBJ2-2; D gene uncertain. The CDR3 spans 12 residues. V lost 1 base, J lost 5 bases, and 2 bases lay in between. Germline CDR1 and CDR2: LNHNV and YYDKDF (reference sequence). CDR3: CATSRGTGELFF. DNA for the CDR3: TGTGCCACCAGCAGAGGGACCGGGGAGCTGTTTTTT.